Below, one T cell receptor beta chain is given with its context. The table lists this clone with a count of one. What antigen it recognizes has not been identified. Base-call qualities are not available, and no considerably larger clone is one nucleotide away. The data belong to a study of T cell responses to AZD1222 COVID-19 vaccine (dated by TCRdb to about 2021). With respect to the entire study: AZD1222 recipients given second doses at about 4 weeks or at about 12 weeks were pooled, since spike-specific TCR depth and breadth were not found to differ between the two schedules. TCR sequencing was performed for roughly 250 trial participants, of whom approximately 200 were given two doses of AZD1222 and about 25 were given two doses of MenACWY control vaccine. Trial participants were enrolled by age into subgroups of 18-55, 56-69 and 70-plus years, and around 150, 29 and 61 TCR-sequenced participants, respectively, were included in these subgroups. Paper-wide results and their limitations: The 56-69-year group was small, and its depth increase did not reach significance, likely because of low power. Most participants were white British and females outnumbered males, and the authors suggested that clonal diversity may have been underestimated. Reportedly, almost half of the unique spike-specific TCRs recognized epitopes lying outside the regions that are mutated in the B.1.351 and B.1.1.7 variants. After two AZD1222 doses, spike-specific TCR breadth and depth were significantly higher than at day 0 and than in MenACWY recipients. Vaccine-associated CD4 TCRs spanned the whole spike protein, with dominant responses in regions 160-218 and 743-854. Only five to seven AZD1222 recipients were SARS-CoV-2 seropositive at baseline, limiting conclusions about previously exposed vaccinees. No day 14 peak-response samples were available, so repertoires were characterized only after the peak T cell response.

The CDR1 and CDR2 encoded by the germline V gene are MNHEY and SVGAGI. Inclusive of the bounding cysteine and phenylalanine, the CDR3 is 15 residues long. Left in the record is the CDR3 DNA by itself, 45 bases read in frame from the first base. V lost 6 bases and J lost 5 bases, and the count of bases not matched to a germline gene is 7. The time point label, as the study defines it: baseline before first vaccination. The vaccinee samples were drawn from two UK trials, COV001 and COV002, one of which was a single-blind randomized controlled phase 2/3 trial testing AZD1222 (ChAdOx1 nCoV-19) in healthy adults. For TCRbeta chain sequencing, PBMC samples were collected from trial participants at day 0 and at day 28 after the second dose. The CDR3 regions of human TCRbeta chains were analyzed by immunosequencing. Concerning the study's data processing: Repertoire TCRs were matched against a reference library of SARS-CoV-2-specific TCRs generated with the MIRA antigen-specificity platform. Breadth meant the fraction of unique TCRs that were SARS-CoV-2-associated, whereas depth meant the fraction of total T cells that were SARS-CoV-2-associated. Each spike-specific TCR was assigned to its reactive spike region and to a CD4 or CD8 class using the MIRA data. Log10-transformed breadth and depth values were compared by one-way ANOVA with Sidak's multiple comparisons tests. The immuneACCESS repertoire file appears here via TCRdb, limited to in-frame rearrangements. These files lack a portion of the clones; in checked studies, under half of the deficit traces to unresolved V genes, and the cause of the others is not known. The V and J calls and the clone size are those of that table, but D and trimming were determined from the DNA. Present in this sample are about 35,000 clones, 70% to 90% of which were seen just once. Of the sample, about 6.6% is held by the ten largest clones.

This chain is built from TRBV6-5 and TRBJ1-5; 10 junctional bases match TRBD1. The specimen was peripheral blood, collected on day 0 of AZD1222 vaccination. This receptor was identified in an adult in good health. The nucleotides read TGTGCCAGCAGCCCCGACAGGGGGCAGGATCAGCCCCAGCATTTT. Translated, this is CASSPDRGQDQPQHF.